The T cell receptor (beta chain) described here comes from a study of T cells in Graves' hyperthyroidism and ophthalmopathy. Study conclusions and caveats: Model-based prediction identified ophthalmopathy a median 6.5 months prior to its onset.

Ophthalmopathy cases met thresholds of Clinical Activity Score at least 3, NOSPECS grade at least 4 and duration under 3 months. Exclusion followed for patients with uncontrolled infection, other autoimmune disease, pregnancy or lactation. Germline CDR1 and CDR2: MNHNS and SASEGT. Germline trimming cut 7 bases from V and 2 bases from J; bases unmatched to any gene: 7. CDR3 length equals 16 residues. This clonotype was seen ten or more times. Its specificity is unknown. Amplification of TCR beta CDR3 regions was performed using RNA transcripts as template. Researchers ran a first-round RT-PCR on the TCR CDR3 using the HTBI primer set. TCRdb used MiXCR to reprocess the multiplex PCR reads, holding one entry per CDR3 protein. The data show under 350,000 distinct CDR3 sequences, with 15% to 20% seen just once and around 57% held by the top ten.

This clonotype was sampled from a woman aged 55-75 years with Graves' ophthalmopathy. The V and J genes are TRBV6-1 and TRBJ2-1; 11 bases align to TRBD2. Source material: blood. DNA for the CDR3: TGTGCCAGCATGACTATAGCGGGAGGGACCTACAATGAGCAGTTCTTC. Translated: CASMTIAGGTYNEQFF.